This T cell receptor (beta chain) stems from a study of blood T cells in healthy people across ages. Details on this clonotype: Its target is unknown.

A second PCR of 7 to 11 cycles used a sample-barcoded 5' primer and a J-beta primer mix. Each of the samples gave a minimum of 3 million paired-end reads that contained CDR3. MiXCR, run by TCRdb on the 5' RACE reads, gives a single entry per CDR3 protein. The top ten hold around 4% of the sample, which has some 1.5 million distinct CDR3 sequences, 35% to 45% seen once. Each sample yielded at least 6.5 million isolated PBMCs. In germline, CDR1 is SGHRS, CDR2 YFSETQ. Deletions cut 2 bases from V and 3 bases from J, with 9 bases between. CDR3 length: 15 amino acids. Study-wide points: Strong correlation existed between TCR beta diversity and naive T cell percentage. TCR beta diversity per million T cells fell roughly linearly with age.

This sequence was found in a woman younger than 30 in good health. The chain employs TRBV5-1 and TRBJ1-6, with D uncertain. The sample taken for sequencing was blood. CDR3 nucleotide sequence: TGCGCCAGCAGCTTTGGAGAGCTCTATAATTCACCCCTCCACTTT. It specifies CASSFGELYNSPLHF. Combining the CDR3 with reference TRBV5-1 and TRBJ1-6 gives the whole variable domain KAGVTQTPRYLIKTRGQQVTLSCSPISGHRSVSWYQQTPGQGLQFLFEYFSETQRNKGNFPGRFSGRQFSNSRSEMNVSTLELGDSALYLCASSFGELYNSPLHFGNGTRLTVT.